The 27 T cell receptor beta chains listed next were all sequenced from one sample in a study of T cell responses to AZD1222 COVID-19 vaccine. The repertoire was sequenced with immunoSEQ multiplex PCR; TCRdb's copy has only in-frame clones and lacks some. The sample yields 250,000 to 300,000 clones, almost 95% seen once. The starting material was peripheral blood, obtained 28 days after the second AZD1222 dose. The receptors originated from an adult who received the AZD1222 COVID-19 vaccine.

V gene TRBV7-3 combines with J gene TRBJ1-5, with D hard to call. The V gene lost 6 bases and the J gene lost 3 bases, with 15 bases spanning the gap. CDR1 is SGHTA, CDR2 FQGTGA, per germline. The CDR3 runs 15 residues. CDR3: CASRWEGTNNQPQHF. CDR3 sequence (DNA): TGTGCCAGCAGGTGGGAGGGAACGAACAATCAGCCCCAGCATTTT.

The gene calls are TRBV4-3 and TRBJ1-2; no reliable D call. V shed 1 base and J shed 4 bases, with 7 bases lying between them. The CDR3 spans 13 residues. The V gene's germline CDR1 is LGHNA and CDR2 YSLEER. The CDR3 region is CASSQVESYGYTF. CDR3 DNA: TGCGCCAGCAGCCAAGTCGAGAGCTATGGCTACACCTTC.

This chain connects TRBV5-1 to TRBJ2-3, with D unclear. The CDR3 consists of 14 residues. Per germline, CDR1 SGHRS and CDR2 YFSETQ. V lost 4 bases, J lost 1 base, and 10 bases lay in between. The CDR3 reads CASSPSTGTDTQYF. The CDR3 nucleotides are TGCGCCAGCAGCCCCTCGACCGGCACAGATACGCAGTATTTT.

The chain links TRBV18 to TRBJ2-1; tentatively, D is TRBD2 (5 bases). The ends were cut back, 1 base at V and 6 bases at J, with 10 bases in the middle. The CDR3 runs to 14 residues. Germline assignment: CDR1 KGHSH and CDR2 LQKENI. CDR3 nucleotide sequence: TGTGCCAGCTCACCACGTGGAGGCGTCAATGAGCAGTTCTTC. Its protein product is CASSPRGGVNEQFF. Complete variable domain (other parts from reference TRBV18 and TRBJ2-1): NAGVMQNPRHLVRRRGQEARLRCSPMKGHSHVYWYRQLPEEGLKFMVYLQKENIIDESGMPKERFSAEFPKEGPSILRIQQVVRGDSAAYFCASSPRGGVNEQFFGPGTRLTVL.

Remarks on this clone: In the same sample, other DNA sequences code for this CDR3. The rearrangement links TRBV10-3 to TRBJ1-1; D may be TRBD1 (5 bases). Germline loops: CDR1 ENHRY, CDR2 SYGVKD. Between the trimmed V and J ends, which lost 0 bases and 5 bases, there was a span of 10 bases. The CDR3 is made up of 14 amino acids. The CDR3 coding sequence is TGTGCCATCAGTGAGTCCGGGGGGGGGACTGAAGCTTTCTTT. Protein: CAISESGGGTEAFF.

This clone occurred a few times. The chain recombines TRBV6-1 with TRBJ2-7, with a possible D match to TRBD1 (5 bases). The CDR3 runs 13 residues. V was shortened by 1 base and J by 6 bases, with 10 bases between the two germline ends. Looked up from germline, CDR1 is MNHNS and CDR2 is SASEGT. The CDR3 region is CASSEVGVGEQYF. Written as DNA, the CDR3 is TGTGCCAGCAGTGAAGTAGGGGTTGGCGAGCAGTACTTC.

The chain's CDR3 is CASSLVPPGLSGNTIYF. CDR3 coding DNA: TGCGCCAGCAGCTTGGTCCCTCCAGGGCTCTCTGGAAACACCATATATTTT. V and J are TRBV5-1 and TRBJ1-3; D is possibly TRBD1 (5 bases). V lost 0 bases to trimming and J lost 0 bases, with 13 bases between them. This CDR3 is 17 amino acids long. CDR1 SGHRS and CDR2 YFSETQ come from the germline V gene.

V gene TRBV28 combines with J gene TRBJ2-7; D remains ambiguous. Trimming shortened V by 2 bases and J by 4 bases, and 9 bases separated the two germline ends. CDR1 and CDR2 from the germline V gene are MDHEN and SYDVKM. CDR3 size: 13 residues. The CDR3 spells CASSLPARYEQYF. CDR3 bases: TGTGCCAGCAGTTTACCCGCCCGATACGAGCAGTACTTC.

This clone was recorded only once. The chain combines TRBV18 with TRBJ2-3; TRBD1 aligns across 10 bases. Unmatched junction bases numbered 3, after V lost 3 bases and J lost 3 bases. Germline V lookup: CDR1 KGHSH, CDR2 LQKENI. This CDR3 contains 15 residues. CDR3: CASSPRDRGTDTQYF. DNA of the CDR3: TGTGCCAGCTCACCCCGGGACAGGGGTACAGATACGCAGTATTTT.

The gene calls are TRBV6-2 or TRBV6-3 and TRBJ2-7; weak D call: TRBD1 (6 bases). The CDR3 runs 14 residues. V shed 5 bases and J shed 0 bases, with 11 bases lying between them. Germline CDR1 and CDR2: MNHEY and SVGEGT. The CDR3 DNA follows: TGTGCCAGCAGTCCACAGGGAAACTCCTACGAGCAGTACTTC. Translated: CASSPQGNSYEQYF.

This chain links TRBV6-5 with TRBJ1-1; 7 bases match TRBD1. Germline V gene data show CDR1 as MNHEY and CDR2 as SVGAGI. Trimming took 0 bases from V and 1 from J; bases not matched to a gene: 5. CDR3 length: 16 residues. The CDR3 loop is CASSYSRQGGNTEAFF. The CDR3 coding sequence is TGTGCCAGCAGTTACTCCCGGCAGGGGGGGAACACTGAAGCTTTCTTT.

The chain uses TRBV7-2 and TRBJ2-1, with TRBD2 identical over 12 bases. Unmatched junction bases numbered 4, after V lost 2 bases and J lost 8 bases. CDR3 length: 15 amino acids. CDR1 and CDR2 (germline): SGHTA, FQGNSA. The CDR3 region has the DNA TGTGCCAGCAGCTTATCGACTAGCGGGAGCTATGAGCAGTTCTTC. This gives the protein CASSLSTSGSYEQFF.

The sample holds many counts of this clone. The chain employs TRBV4-1 and TRBJ1-5; the D is unclear. Trimming took 4 bases from V and 3 from J, leaving 7 bases between them. CDR1 and CDR2 (germline): MGHRA, YSYEKL. The CDR3 loop spans 13 amino acids. CDR3 sequence reads: CASSPTHNQPQHF. CDR3 sequence (DNA): TGCGCCAGCAGCCCGACACACAATCAGCCCCAGCATTTT.

V usage is TRBV29-1 and J usage is TRBJ2-3, with D possibly being TRBD2 (6 bases). The CDR3 is made up of 15 amino acids. Germline loops: CDR1 SQVTM, CDR2 ANQGSEA. V shed 3 bases and J shed 1 base, with 14 bases lying between them. CDR3 nucleotides: TGCAGCGTTGATGGGGGAAGCGGGCGCACAGATACGCAGTATTTT. Residues: CSVDGGSGRTDTQYF.

The rearrangement links TRBV7-8 to TRBJ2-7, with unresolved D. V was trimmed by 5 bases and J by 2 bases, leaving 16 bases between them. The CDR3 has 15 amino acids. The germline V gene has CDR1 SGHVS and CDR2 FQNEAQ. CDR3 loop: CASSLGVGLAYEQYF. CDR3 in DNA: TGTGCCAGCAGCCTAGGAGTGGGTTTGGCCTACGAGCAGTACTTC.

The V gene is TRBV11-2, the J gene TRBJ1-6; 7 bases are a match to TRBD1. Germline V CDR1 and CDR2: SGHAT, FQNNGV. The trim removed 5 bases at V and 2 bases at J, leaving 6 bases unmatched. The CDR3 totals 16 residues. The CDR3 region is CASSEDRFAYNSPLHF. The DNA of the CDR3 is TGTGCCAGCAGCGAGGACAGGTTCGCCTATAATTCACCCCTCCACTTT.

The rearrangement uses TRBV9 and TRBJ1-6; the match to TRBD1 covers 8 bases. Germline CDR1 and CDR2: SGDLS and YYNGEE. V lost 3 bases to trimming and J lost 5 bases; unmatched junction nucleotides: 4. The CDR3 length is 15 residues. The CDR3 sequence is CASSGGTGNNSPLHF. DNA for the CDR3: TGTGCCAGCAGCGGAGGGACAGGAAATAATTCACCCCTCCACTTT.

The chain is built from TRBV9 and TRBJ1-1; D is unclear. CDR3 size: 14 residues. The germline V gene has CDR1 SGDLS and CDR2 YYNGEE. Trimming shortened V by 0 bases and J by 3 bases, and 9 bases separated the two germline ends. CDR3 amino acids: CASSVDGTYTEAFF. Here the CDR3 DNA reads TGTGCCAGCAGCGTAGATGGAACCTACACTGAAGCTTTCTTT.

Here the CDR3 reads CASSARESSYNSPLHF. CDR3 bases: TGTGCCAGCAGCGCCAGGGAAAGCTCCTATAATTCACCCCTCCACTTT. V is TRBV9 and J is TRBJ1-6; maybe TRBD1 (5 bases). Germline CDR1 is SGDLS and CDR2 is YYNGEE. V was shortened by 3 bases and J by 0 bases, with 10 bases between the two germline ends. This CDR3 comprises 16 residues.

The CDR3 nucleotides are TGTGCCTGGAGTAAGAAGGGAGGAAACACCATATATTTT. Residues: CAWSKKGGNTIYF. The gene calls are TRBV30 and TRBJ1-3; D unresolved. V lost 2 bases and J lost 4, with 9 bases in between. This CDR3 spans 13 amino acids. Germline assignment: CDR1 GTSNPN and CDR2 SVGIG (reference sequence).

The J gene is TRBJ2-7, the V gene TRBV14; D remains unclear. The CDR3 is made up of 15 amino acids. Per germline, CDR1 SGHDN and CDR2 FVKESK. Trimming left V 0 bases short and J 0 bases short, with 9 bases between. The CDR3 coding sequence is TGTGCCAGCAGCCAAGATAAAGGGCACTCCTACGAGCAGTACTTC. This gives the protein CASSQDKGHSYEQYF. Together with reference TRBV14 and TRBJ2-7, the CDR3 gives the full variable domain: EAGVTQFPSHSVIEKGQTVTLRCDPISGHDNLYWYRRVMGKEIKFLLHFVKESKQDESGMPNNRFLAERTGGTYSTLKVQPAELEDSGVYFCASSQDKGHSYEQYFGPGTRLTVT.

V is TRBV28 and J is TRBJ1-2; no clear D. The CDR3 covers 13 residues. Per germline, CDR1 MDHEN and CDR2 SYDVKM. Deletions cut 5 bases from V and 0 bases from J, with 7 bases between. The CDR3 region is CASSERANYGYTF. The CDR3 DNA reads TGTGCCAGCAGTGAAAGAGCTAACTATGGCTACACCTTC.

The chain carries TRBV5-4 and TRBJ1-1; the D is unclear. Per the germline V gene, CDR1 is SGHNT and CDR2 is YYREEE (reference sequence). The ends were cut back, 4 bases at V and 8 bases at J, with 9 bases in the middle. This CDR3 is built from 11 residues. The CDR3 loop is CASSNDWEAFF. The CDR3 nucleotides read TGTGCCAGCAGCAACGACTGGGAAGCTTTCTTT.

The chain is built from TRBV18 and TRBJ1-5; 8 bases are a match to TRBD1. The CDR3 loop spans 16 amino acids. V lost 3 bases to trimming and J lost 1 base; unmatched junction nucleotides: 5. Germline CDR1 KGHSH, CDR2 LQKENI. The CDR3 protein is CASSPQGARSNQPQHF. The CDR3 nucleotides are TGTGCCAGCTCACCCCAGGGGGCGCGGAGCAATCAGCCCCAGCATTTT.

This clone was observed a handful of times. The gene calls are TRBV27 and TRBJ1-2; 10 bases fit TRBD1. With 4 bases clipped from V and 8 bases from J, the junction kept 7 bases outside the gene matches. Germline loops: CDR1 MNHEY, CDR2 SMNVEV (reference sequence). The CDR3 length is 14 residues. This CDR3 is CASSSRTGGRGYTF. CDR3 nucleotides: TGTGCCAGCAGTTCTAGGACAGGGGGAAGAGGCTACACCTTC.

The chain combines TRBV29-1 with TRBJ2-1; TRBD2 agrees at 16 bases. The length of the CDR3 is 18 residues. The trim removed 0 bases at V and 10 bases at J, leaving 12 bases unmatched. Germline V CDR1 and CDR2: SQVTM, ANQGSEA. CDR3 DNA: TGCAGCGTTGAAGATGATGGGACTAGCGGGAGGGCCGGACGGGAGCAGTTCTTC. Translation gives CSVEDDGTSGRAGREQFF.

This rearrangement joins TRBV27 to TRBJ2-3; no firm D call. This CDR3 spans 15 amino acids. Germline V gene lookup returns CDR1 MNHEY and CDR2 SMNVEV (reference sequence). Trimming cost V 7 bases and J 2 bases, with 16 bases left between them. CDR3 loop: CASKAARPFTDTQYF. The CDR3 bases are TGTGCCAGCAAGGCGGCGCGGCCCTTCACAGATACGCAGTATTTT.